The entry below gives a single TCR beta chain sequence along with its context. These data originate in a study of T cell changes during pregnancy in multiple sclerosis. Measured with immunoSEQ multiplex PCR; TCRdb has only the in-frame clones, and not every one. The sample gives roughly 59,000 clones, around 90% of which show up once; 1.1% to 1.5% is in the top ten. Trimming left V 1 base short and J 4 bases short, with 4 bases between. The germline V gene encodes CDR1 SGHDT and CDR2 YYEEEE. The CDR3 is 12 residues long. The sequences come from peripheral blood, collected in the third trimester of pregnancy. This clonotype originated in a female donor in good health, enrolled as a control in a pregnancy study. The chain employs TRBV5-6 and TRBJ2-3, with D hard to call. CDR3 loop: CASSLSSDTQYF. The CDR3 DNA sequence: TGTGCCAGCAGCTTGAGCTCAGATACGCAGTATTTT. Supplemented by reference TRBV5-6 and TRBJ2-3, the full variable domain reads DAGVTQSPTHLIKTRGQQVTLRCSPKSGHDTVSWYQQALGQGPQFIFQYYEEEERQRGNFPDRFSGHQFPNYSSELNVNALLLGDSALYLCASSLSSDTQYFGPGTRLTVL.